The clone carrying this T cell receptor (beta chain) was seen ten or more times. The data belong to a study of early T cells in non-severe SARS-CoV-2 infection. Whole-study context: Sequencing of unsorted whole blood was done on bulk RNA, leaving chains unpaired.

The CDR3 extends over 14 amino acids. Germline V gives CDR1 MNHNY, CDR2 SVGAGI (reference sequence). Trimming shortened V by 5 bases and J by 4 bases, and 14 bases separated the two germline ends. TCRdb itself ran the 5' RACE reads through MiXCR, one entry per CDR3 protein. The sample records about 21,000 distinct CDR3 sequences, 4% being singletons. The rearrangement uses TRBV6-6 and TRBJ1-2; tentative D call: TRBD1 (6 bases). This sequence was found in an adult who was a healthcare worker with PCR-confirmed SARS-CoV-2 infection or an uninfected control (not recorded which). Sequences were obtained from whole blood. Written as DNA, the CDR3 is TGTGCCAGCAGTACCGCAGGGGTCGGCTATGGCTACACCTTC. Its translation is CASSTAGVGYGYTF.